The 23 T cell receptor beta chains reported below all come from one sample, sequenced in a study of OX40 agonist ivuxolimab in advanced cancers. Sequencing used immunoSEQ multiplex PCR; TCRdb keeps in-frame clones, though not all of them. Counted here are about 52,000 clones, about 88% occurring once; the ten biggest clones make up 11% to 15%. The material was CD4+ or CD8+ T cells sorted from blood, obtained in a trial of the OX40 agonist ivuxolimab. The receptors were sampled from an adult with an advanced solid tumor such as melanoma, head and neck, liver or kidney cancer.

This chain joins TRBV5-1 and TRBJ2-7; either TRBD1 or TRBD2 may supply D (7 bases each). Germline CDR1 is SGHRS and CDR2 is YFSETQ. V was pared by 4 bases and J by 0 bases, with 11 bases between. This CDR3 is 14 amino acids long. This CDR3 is CASSGRGGSYEQYF. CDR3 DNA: TGCGCCAGCAGCGGCAGGGGGGGCTCCTACGAGCAGTACTTC.

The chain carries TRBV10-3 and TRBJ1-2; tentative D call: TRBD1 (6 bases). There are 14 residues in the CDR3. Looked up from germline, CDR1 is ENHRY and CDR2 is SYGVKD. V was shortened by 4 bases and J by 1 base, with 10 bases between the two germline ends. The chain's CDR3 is CAISGNRDNYGYTF. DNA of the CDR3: TGTGCCATCAGTGGGAACAGGGATAACTATGGCTACACCTTC.

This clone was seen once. The CDR3 DNA sequence: TGTGCCAGCAGCGTTCGACAGGGGGCACCCTCTGAAGCTTTCTTT. Translating gives CASSVRQGAPSEAFF. The rearrangement joins TRBV13 to TRBJ1-1, with 10 bases aligning to TRBD1. Germline CDR1 and CDR2: PRHDT and FYEKMQ (reference sequence). Losses at the gene ends were 5 bases for V and 6 bases for J; bases not matched to a gene: 9. CDR3 length: 15 amino acids.

CDR3 bases: TGTGCCAGCAGTTACGGTAGCGGGGGGGCCGGCGGGGAGCTGTTTTTT. Its translation is CASSYGSGGAGGELFF. This chain uses TRBV6-6 with TRBJ2-2, with TRBD2 matching over 11 bases. The CDR3 is 16 residues long. V trimming: 2 bases; J trimming: 7 bases; junction bases outside the gene matches: 6. In germline, CDR1 is MNHNY, CDR2 SVGAGI (reference sequence).

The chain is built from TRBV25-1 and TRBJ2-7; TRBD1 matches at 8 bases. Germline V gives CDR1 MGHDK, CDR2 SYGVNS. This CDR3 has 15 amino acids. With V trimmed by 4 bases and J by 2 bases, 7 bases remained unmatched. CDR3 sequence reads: CASSGRGRPTYEQYF. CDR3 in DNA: TGTGCCAGCAGTGGCAGGGGGCGCCCCACCTACGAGCAGTACTTC.

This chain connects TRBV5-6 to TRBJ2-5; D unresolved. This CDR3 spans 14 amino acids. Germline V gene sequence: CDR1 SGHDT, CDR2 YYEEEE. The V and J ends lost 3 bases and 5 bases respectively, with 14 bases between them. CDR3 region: CASSSVGSLETQYF. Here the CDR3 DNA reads TGTGCCAGCAGCTCGGTGGGGTCGCTGGAGACCCAGTACTTC.

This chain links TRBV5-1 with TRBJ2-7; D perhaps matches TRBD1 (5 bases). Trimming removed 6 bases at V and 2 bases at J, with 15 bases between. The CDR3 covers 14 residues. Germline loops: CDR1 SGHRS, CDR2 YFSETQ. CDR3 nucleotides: TGCGCCAGCACCCTTGGAGCAGGGCCCTACGAGCAGTACTTC. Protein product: CASTLGAGPYEQYF.

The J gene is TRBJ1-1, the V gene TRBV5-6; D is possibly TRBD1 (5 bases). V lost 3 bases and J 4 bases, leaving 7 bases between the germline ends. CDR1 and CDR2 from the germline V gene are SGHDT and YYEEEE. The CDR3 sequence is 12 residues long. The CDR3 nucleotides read TGTGCCAGCAGCTGGGGACGCACTGAAGCTTTCTTT. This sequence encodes CASSWGRTEAFF.

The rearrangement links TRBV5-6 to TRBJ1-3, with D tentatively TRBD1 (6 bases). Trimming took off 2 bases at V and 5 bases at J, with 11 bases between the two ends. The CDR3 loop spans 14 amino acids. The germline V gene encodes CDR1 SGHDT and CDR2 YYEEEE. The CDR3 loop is CASSFGQSRNTIYF. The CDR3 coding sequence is TGTGCCAGCAGCTTTGGACAGTCTCGAAACACCATATATTTT.

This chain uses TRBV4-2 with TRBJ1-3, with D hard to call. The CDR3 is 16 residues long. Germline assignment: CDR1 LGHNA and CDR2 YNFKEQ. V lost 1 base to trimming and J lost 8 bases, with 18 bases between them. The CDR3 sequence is CASSQGPRASGDTIYF. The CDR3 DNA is TGTGCCAGCAGCCAAGGCCCGAGGGCTTCGGGAGACACCATATATTTT.

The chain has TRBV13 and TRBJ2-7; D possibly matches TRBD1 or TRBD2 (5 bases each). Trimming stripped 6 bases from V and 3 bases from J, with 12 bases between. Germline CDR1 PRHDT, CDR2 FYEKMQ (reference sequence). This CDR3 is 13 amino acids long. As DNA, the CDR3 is TGTGCCAGCAGGGGGGACCTGTACTACGAGCAGTACTTC. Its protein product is CASRGDLYYEQYF.

CDR3 sequence reads: CASSRDEGSLNYGYTF. The CDR3 nucleotides are TGTGCCAGTAGTAGAGATGAGGGCAGCCTCAACTATGGCTACACCTTC. The chain is built from TRBV19 and TRBJ1-2, with D unresolved. Per the germline V gene, CDR1 is LNHDA and CDR2 is SQIVND (reference sequence). V was cut by 4 bases and J by 2 bases, with 17 bases left in between. This CDR3 has 16 residues.

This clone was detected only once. The CDR3 region has the DNA TGTGCCAGTAGCACAGCAAACACTGAAGCTTTCTTT. Amino acids: CASSTANTEAFF. The J gene is TRBJ1-1, the V gene TRBV19; D not resolved. CDR3 length: 12 residues. Germline V gene sequence: CDR1 LNHDA, CDR2 SQIVND (reference sequence). Trimming took 6 bases from V and 2 from J, leaving 7 bases between them.

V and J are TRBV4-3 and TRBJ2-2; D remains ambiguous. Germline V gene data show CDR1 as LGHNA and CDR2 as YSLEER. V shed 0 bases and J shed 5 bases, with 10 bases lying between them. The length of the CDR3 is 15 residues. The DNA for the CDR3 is TGCGCCAGCAGCCAAGATGAGCCCTTGACCGGGGAGCTGTTTTTT. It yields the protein CASSQDEPLTGELFF.

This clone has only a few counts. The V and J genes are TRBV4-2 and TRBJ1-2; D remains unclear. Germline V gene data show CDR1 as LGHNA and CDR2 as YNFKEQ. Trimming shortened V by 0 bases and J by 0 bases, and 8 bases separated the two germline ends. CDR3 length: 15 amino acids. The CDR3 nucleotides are TGTGCCAGCAGCCAAGATTCAACAGCTAACTATGGCTACACCTTC. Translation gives CASSQDSTANYGYTF.

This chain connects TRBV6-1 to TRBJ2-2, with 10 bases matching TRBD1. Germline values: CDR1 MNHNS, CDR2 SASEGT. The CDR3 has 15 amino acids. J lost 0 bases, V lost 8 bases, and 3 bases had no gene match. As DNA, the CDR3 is TGTGCCAGCGTCGGACAGGGGGCGAACACCGGGGAGCTGTTTTTT. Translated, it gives CASVGQGANTGELFF.

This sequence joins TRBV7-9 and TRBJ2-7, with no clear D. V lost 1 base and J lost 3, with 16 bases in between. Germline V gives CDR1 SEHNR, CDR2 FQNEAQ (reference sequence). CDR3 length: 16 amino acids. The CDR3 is CASSLGLAISLYEQYF. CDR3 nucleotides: TGTGCCAGCAGCTTAGGTTTGGCTATTTCCCTCTACGAGCAGTACTTC. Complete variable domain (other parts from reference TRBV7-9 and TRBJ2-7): DTGVSQNPRHKITKRGQNVTFRCDPISEHNRLYWYRQTLGQGPEFLTYFQNEAQLEKSRLLSDRFSAERPKGSFSTLEIQRTEQGDSAMYLCASSLGLAISLYEQYFGPGTRLTVT.

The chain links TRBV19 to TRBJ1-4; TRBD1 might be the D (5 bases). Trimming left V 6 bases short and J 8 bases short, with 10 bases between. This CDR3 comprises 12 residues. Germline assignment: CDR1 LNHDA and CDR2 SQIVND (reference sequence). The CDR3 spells CASRWGAEKLFF. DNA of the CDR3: TGTGCCAGTAGATGGGGCGCGGAAAAACTGTTTTTT.

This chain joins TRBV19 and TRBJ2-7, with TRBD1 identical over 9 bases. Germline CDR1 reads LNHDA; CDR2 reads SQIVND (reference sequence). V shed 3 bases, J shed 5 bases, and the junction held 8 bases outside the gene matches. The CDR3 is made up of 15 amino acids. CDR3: CASSIGGQGTNEQYF. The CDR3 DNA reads TGTGCCAGTAGTATTGGTGGACAGGGGACCAACGAGCAGTACTTC.

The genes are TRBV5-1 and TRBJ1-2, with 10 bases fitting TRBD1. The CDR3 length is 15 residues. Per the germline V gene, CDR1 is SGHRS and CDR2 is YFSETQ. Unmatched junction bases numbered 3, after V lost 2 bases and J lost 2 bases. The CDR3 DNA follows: TGCGCCAGCAGCTTCGACAGGGGGCAAAACTATGGCTACACCTTC. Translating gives CASSFDRGQNYGYTF.

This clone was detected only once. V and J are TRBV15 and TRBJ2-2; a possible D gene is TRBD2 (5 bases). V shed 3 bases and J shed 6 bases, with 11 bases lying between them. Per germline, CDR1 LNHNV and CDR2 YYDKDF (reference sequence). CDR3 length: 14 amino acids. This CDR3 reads CATSSGLSAGELFF. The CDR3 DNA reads TGTGCCACCAGCAGCGGACTTAGCGCCGGGGAGCTGTTTTTT.

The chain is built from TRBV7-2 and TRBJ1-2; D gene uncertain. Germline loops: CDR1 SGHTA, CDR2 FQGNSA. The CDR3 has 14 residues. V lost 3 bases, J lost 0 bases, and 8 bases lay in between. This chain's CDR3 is CASSFTGTNYGYTF. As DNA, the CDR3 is TGTGCCAGCAGCTTTACGGGGACTAACTATGGCTACACCTTC. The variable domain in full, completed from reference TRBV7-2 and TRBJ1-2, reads GAGVSQSPSNKVTEKGKDVELRCDPISGHTALYWYRQSLGQGLEFLIYFQGNSAPDKSGLPSDRFSAERTGGSVSTLTIQRTQQEDSAVYLCASSFTGTNYGYTFGSGTRLTVV.

The CDR3 loop is CASSKGTGGGDTQYF. CDR3 nucleotide sequence: TGCGCCAGCAGCAAAGGGACAGGGGGCGGAGATACGCAGTATTTT. This rearrangement joins TRBV5-1 to TRBJ2-3, with TRBD1 matching 12 bases. CDR1 is SGHRS and CDR2 is YFSETQ in the germline V gene. J was trimmed by 5 bases and V by 4 bases; bases with no gene match: 5. This CDR3 has 15 residues.